This is a list of T cell receptor beta chains from one sample in a study of vaccination effects on CD4 cells after COVID-19. Clones were read by immunoSEQ multiplex PCR, and TCRdb kept only the in-frame ones, dropping some. The sample has about 45,000 clones; around 74% are singletons. Which antigens these TCRs recognize remains unknown. Material: CD4+ T cells from PBMCs cultured with a peptide pool, obtained before COVID-19 vaccination. The receptors stem from a human donor who had a prior SARS-CoV-2 infection. CDR3s include the opening cysteine and the closing phenylalanine or tryptophan. The D gene is left open where the match is weak. Expanded clones are given a class, and other clones once, few, many or no size at all.

D gene	clone size	V gene	J gene	CDR3 DNA	CDR3 protein
TRBD1	NA	TRBV15	TRBJ2-7	TGTGCCACCAGCAGAGCCTCAGCAGGGGGCATCTACTTC	CATSRASAGGIYF
NA	once	TRBV7-3	TRBJ1-2	TGTGCCAGCAGCCCCGATCGGGGTAACTATGGCTACACCTTC	CASSPDRGNYGYTF
NA	once	TRBV2	TRBJ2-2	TGTGCCAGCAGCACTACGATAGTGCAGGAGCTGTTTTTT	CASSTTIVQELFF
NA	few	TRBV19	TRBJ1-6	TGTGCCAGTAGTATAGGAAAAGACTCACCCCTCCACTTT	CASSIGKDSPLHF
NA	NA	TRBV7-9	TRBJ2-1	TGTGCCAGCAGCCCGAAGACAAGCAATGAGCAGTTCTTC	CASSPKTSNEQFF
TRBD1	NA	TRBV24-1	TRBJ1-2	TGTGCCACCAGTGATGGTCAGGGGGATGGCTACACCTTC	CATSDGQGDGYTF
NA	NA	TRBV18	TRBJ2-2	TGTGCCAGCTCACAGGGGTCCCCCATAAACACCGGGGAGCTGTTTTTT	CASSQGSPINTGELFF
NA	NA	TRBV5-1	TRBJ2-2	TGCGCCAGCAGCTTGGTGGTCACCGGGGAGCTGTTTTTT	CASSLVVTGELFF
TRBD2	medium-sized	TRBV4-2	TRBJ2-1	TGTGCCAGCAGCCCCGGGCTAGCGGGGGACAATGAGCAGTTCTTC	CASSPGLAGDNEQFF
NA	NA	TRBV18	TRBJ2-1	TGTGCCAGCTGGACGCCGGGTACCTACAATGAGCAGTTCTTC	CASWTPGTYNEQFF
NA	NA	TRBV3-1/TRBV3-2	TRBJ2-3	TGTGCCAGCAGCTATCAGGGGGGCCAGGGGGATACGCAGTATTTT	CASSYQGGQGDTQYF
NA	NA	TRBV6-4	TRBJ2-1	TGTGCCAGCAGTGCTTCTGTGGGAGGACCCAGAGAGCAGTTCTTC	CASSASVGGPREQFF
NA	NA	TRBV12-2	TRBJ2-5	TGTGCAAGTCGCACAATAGGGAGTGGAGAGACCCAGTACTTC	CASRTIGSGETQYF
TRBD2	few	TRBV7-3	TRBJ2-2	TGTGCCAGCAGCTTATCACGTAGCGGGGGGAACGGGGAGCTGTTTTTT	CASSLSRSGGNGELFF
TRBD2	NA	TRBV4-2	TRBJ2-7	TGTGCCAGCAGCCCGGGACTAGCGGACTACGAGCAGTACTTC	CASSPGLADYEQYF
NA	few	TRBV7-9	TRBJ1-3	TGTGCCAGCAGCTCTAAACTGCGATACGGAAACACCATATATTTT	CASSSKLRYGNTIYF
NA	once	TRBV2	TRBJ1-6	TGTGCCAGCAGTCCAACAGTTAATTCACCCCTCCACTTT	CASSPTVNSPLHF
NA	NA	TRBV6-2/TRBV6-3	TRBJ2-2	TGTGCCAGCAGCCCTCACGTCGGTGGCACCGGGGAGCTGTTTTTT	CASSPHVGGTGELFF
NA	NA	TRBV5-1	TRBJ2-1	TGCGCCAGCTCTCCGGGCCTAAACTACAATGAGCAGTTCTTC	CASSPGLNYNEQFF
NA	NA	TRBV7-2	TRBJ2-6	TGTGCCAGCAGCCCTAGATGGGGAGGGGGCGGTGGGGCCAACGTCCTGACTTTC	CASSPRWGGGGGANVLTF
TRBD2	few	TRBV20-1	TRBJ2-1	TGCAGTGCTAGTAAGCTAGCGGGAGGGGGGAGCGAGCAGTTCTTC	CSASKLAGGGSEQFF
NA	NA	TRBV11-3	TRBJ2-7	TGTGCCAGCAGCTTTGGGCTGGGCAGCAGCGTAGACGAGCAGTACTTC	CASSFGLGSSVDEQYF
NA	NA	TRBV20-1	TRBJ2-7	TGCAGTGCTAGTATAAAGGCCGGCTCCTACGAGCAGTACTTC	CSASIKAGSYEQYF
NA	NA	TRBV7-2	TRBJ1-2	TGTGCCAGCAGCTTACTGGTAACCTATGGCTACACCTTC	CASSLLVTYGYTF
NA	NA	TRBV11-2	TRBJ2-3	TGTGCCAGCAGCCCGTACATCGACACGCAGTATTTT	CASSPYIDTQYF
NA	NA	TRBV18	TRBJ2-6	TGTGCCAGCTCCCCCAATGTTGCGTCTGGGGCCAACGTCCTGACTTTC	CASSPNVASGANVLTF
NA	NA	TRBV5-4	TRBJ2-3	TGTGCCAGCAGCACGAACAGCGGGACAGATACGCAGTATTTT	CASSTNSGTDTQYF
NA	NA	TRBV3-1/TRBV3-2	TRBJ1-1	TGTGCCAGCAGCCATCAGGGGTTGTGGGACACTGAAGCTTTCTTT	CASSHQGLWDTEAFF
NA	NA	TRBV9	TRBJ2-3	TGTGCCAGCAGTCGTGATAGCACAGATACGCAGTATTTT	CASSRDSTDTQYF
NA	NA	TRBV29-1	TRBJ2-5	TGCAGCGTCGGAGGGGGAGGGAGGGCCCTCGAGACCCAGTACTTC	CSVGGGGRALETQYF
NA	NA	TRBV18	TRBJ2-3	TGTGCCAGCTCACCCCGCGCCGAAGGGAGAGGATGGGAATGGAAGACAGATACGCAGTATTTT	CASSPRAEGRGWEWKTDTQYF
NA	NA	TRBV5-1	TRBJ2-1	TGCGCCAGCAGCTACTTACAGGGCAGCTCCTACAATGAGCAGTTCTTC	CASSYLQGSSYNEQFF
TRBD2	NA	TRBV13	TRBJ2-5	TGTGCCAGCAGCCACGGGACTAGCGGACAAGAGACCCAGTACTTC	CASSHGTSGQETQYF
TRBD2	NA	TRBV7-9	TRBJ2-2	TGTGCCAGCAGCCTCCCGGAGGGACTAGCGACGGGTAACACCGGGGAGCTGTTTTTT	CASSLPEGLATGNTGELFF
NA	NA	TRBV12-3/TRBV12-4	TRBJ1-2	TGTGCCAGCAGTTTAGCGGGGAGTGGCTACACCTTC	CASSLAGSGYTF
TRBD1	NA	TRBV5-1	TRBJ2-3	TGCGCCAGCAGCTTGGGGTCGGACAGGGGAACGCAGTATTTT	CASSLGSDRGTQYF
NA	once	TRBV7-2	TRBJ2-3	TGTGCCAGCAGCTTACTCCGGGGTACGCAGTATTTT	CASSLLRGTQYF